This is a list of T cell receptor beta chains from one sample in a study of T cell responses to AZD1222 COVID-19 vaccine. Clones were read by immunoSEQ multiplex PCR, and TCRdb kept only the in-frame ones, dropping some. The sample shows around 140,000 clones, about 92% of them seen only once. This sample comprised peripheral blood, obtained after recovery from COVID-19. These TCRs come from an adult who had recovered from COVID-19. CDR3s include the opening cysteine and the closing phenylalanine or tryptophan. The D gene is left open where the match is weak. Only some rows state a clone size, as once, few, many or a class for expanded clones.

v_call,d_call,clone_size,j_call,cdr3_aa,cdr3_nt
TRBV7-3,-,-,TRBJ2-1,CASSFEGSGYNEQFF,TGTGCCAGCAGCTTCGAGGGGAGCGGGTACAATGAGCAGTTCTTC
TRBV6-5,-,-,TRBJ1-1,CASSYQGKDTEAFF,TGTGCCAGCAGTTACCAGGGGAAGGACACTGAAGCTTTCTTT
TRBV19,TRBD2,-,TRBJ2-7,CASGEREGLYEQYF,TGTGCCAGTGGAGAGCGGGAGGGCCTCTACGAGCAGTACTTC
TRBV28,-,-,TRBJ1-1,CASRLQGTEAFF,TGTGCCAGCAGGCTACAGGGCACTGAAGCTTTCTTT
TRBV27,-,-,TRBJ2-5,CASSPSGQETQYF,TGTGCCAGCAGTCCCTCGGGGCAAGAGACCCAGTACTTC
TRBV19,TRBD1,few,TRBJ1-3,CASSTQGTAGNTIYF,TGTGCCAGTAGTACCCAAGGGACAGCTGGAAACACCATATATTTT
TRBV6-2/TRBV6-3,TRBD1,-,TRBJ1-2,CASSYSTGRANYGYTF,TGTGCCAGCAGTTACTCGACAGGGCGAGCTAACTATGGCTACACCTTC
TRBV30,-,-,TRBJ1-1,CAWRGSEAFF,TGTGCCTGGAGGGGAAGTGAAGCTTTCTTT
TRBV11-3,-,-,TRBJ2-1,CASSLRPGSNEQFF,TGTGCCAGCAGCCTAAGACCTGGGTCCAATGAGCAGTTCTTC
TRBV11-1,TRBD1,-,TRBJ2-2,CASSSDRANTGELFF,TGTGCCAGCAGCTCCGACAGGGCGAACACCGGGGAGCTGTTTTTT
TRBV10-3,TRBD1,-,TRBJ1-6,CAITAGTANSPLHF,TGTGCCATCACCGCCGGGACAGCAAATTCACCCCTCCACTTT
TRBV28,-,-,TRBJ1-1,CASSFPQGGTEAFF,TGTGCCAGCAGTTTTCCCCAGGGAGGGACTGAAGCTTTCTTT
TRBV28,-,-,TRBJ2-1,CASSLDANEQFF,TGTGCCAGCAGTTTGGACGCCAATGAGCAGTTCTTC
TRBV4-1,-,-,TRBJ1-1,CASSQAPPQDSGVMVTEAFF,TGCGCCAGCAGCCAAGCCCCGCCCCAGGACAGTGGGGTGATGGTCACTGAAGCTTTCTTT
TRBV27,TRBD2,-,TRBJ2-5,CASAGTRVGETQYF,TGTGCCAGTGCCGGGACTAGGGTTGGAGAGACCCAGTACTTC
TRBV28,-,-,TRBJ2-6,CASSVRLTVPSGANVLTF,TGTGCCAGCAGTGTCCGGTTGACAGTTCCCTCTGGGGCCAACGTCCTGACTTTC
TRBV20-1,-,-,TRBJ2-5,CSAFKETQYF,TGCAGTGCTTTTAAAGAGACCCAGTACTTC
TRBV5-6,-,-,TRBJ2-7,CASGVYYEQYF,TGTGCCAGCGGGGTTTACTACGAGCAGTACTTC
TRBV5-1,-,-,TRBJ2-3,CASSLELILASDTQYF,TGCGCCAGCAGCTTGGAGCTCATTCTAGCATCGGATACGCAGTATTTT
TRBV29-1,-,-,TRBJ1-5,CSVVQYHSNQPQHF,TGCAGCGTTGTCCAGTACCATAGCAATCAGCCCCAGCATTTT
TRBV28,-,-,TRBJ2-7,CASSLVDGDCLACLTYEQYF,TGTGCCAGCAGTTTAGTCGATGGGGACTGCCTGGCATGCCTTACCTACGAGCAGTACTTC
TRBV5-4,-,-,TRBJ1-6,CASGEGGWNSPLHF,TGTGCCAGCGGTGAGGGGGGATGGAATTCACCCCTCCACTTT
TRBV5-5,TRBD2,-,TRBJ2-5,CASSLDWGAGETQETQYF,TGTGCCAGCAGCTTGGATTGGGGTGCGGGAGAGACCCAAGAGACCCAGTACTTC
TRBV4-1,-,once,TRBJ1-2,CASSQVGPQGSYGYTF,TGCGCCAGCAGCCAAGTCGGTCCCCAGGGGAGCTATGGCTACACCTTC
TRBV5-4,-,-,TRBJ2-1,CASSPILEPKNEQFF,TGTGCCAGCAGCCCTATCCTAGAACCCAAGAATGAGCAGTTCTTC
TRBV18,-,-,TRBJ1-1,CATRDIGMDTEAFF,TGTGCCACCCGGGACATCGGGATGGACACTGAAGCTTTCTTT
TRBV24-1,-,-,TRBJ2-3,CATSDPGPSTDTQYF,TGTGCCACCAGTGACCCGGGACCCAGCACAGATACGCAGTATTTT
TRBV18,-,-,TRBJ2-7,CASSPGIHEQYF,TGTGCCAGCTCACCAGGGATTCACGAGCAGTACTTC
TRBV7-6,TRBD2,-,TRBJ2-2,CASSLWSGRNTGELFF,TGTGCCAGCAGCTTATGGAGCGGGAGGAACACCGGGGAGCTGTTTTTT
TRBV9,-,-,TRBJ2-7,CASSADLYEQYF,TGTGCCAGCAGCGCTGACCTCTACGAGCAGTACTTC
TRBV28,TRBD1,-,TRBJ1-2,CASSLRPLTGSDRYTF,TGTGCCAGCAGTCTGAGGCCTTTGACAGGGAGTGATCGCTACACCTTC
TRBV24-1,-,-,TRBJ1-2,CATSAPLVQESGGYTF,TGTGCCACCAGTGCCCCCCTGGTGCAAGAGTCGGGTGGCTACACCTTC
TRBV28,-,-,TRBJ1-4,CASRNAGTNEKLFF,TGTGCCAGCAGAAACGCGGGAACTAATGAAAAACTGTTTTTT
TRBV24-1,TRBD1,-,TRBJ1-1,CATSDLGNRGRDTEAFF,TGTGCCACCAGTGATTTGGGTAACAGGGGGCGCGATACTGAAGCTTTCTTT
TRBV2,TRBD1,-,TRBJ2-7,CASRDDRGIGEQYF,TGTGCCAGCAGGGACGACAGGGGAATAGGCGAGCAGTACTTC
TRBV6-5,TRBD1,-,TRBJ1-6,CASSYKQGKNSPLHF,TGTGCCAGCAGCTATAAACAGGGGAAAAATTCACCCCTCCACTTT
TRBV24-1,TRBD1,-,TRBJ2-5,CATSDPGQTLQETQYF,TGTGCCACCAGTGACCCGGGACAGACGCTCCAAGAGACCCAGTACTTC
TRBV9,TRBD1,-,TRBJ1-4,CASSVDSGGVPEKLFF,TGTGCCAGCAGCGTAGATTCAGGGGGGGTCCCCGAAAAACTGTTTTTT
TRBV18,TRBD1,-,TRBJ2-3,CASSPGQMQYF,TGTGCCAGCTCACCGGGACAGATGCAGTATTTT
TRBV7-7,TRBD2,-,TRBJ2-1,CASSPGLAGGGNEQFF,TGTGCTAGCAGCCCGGGACTAGCGGGAGGCGGTAATGAGCAGTTCTTC
TRBV7-4,TRBD2,-,TRBJ2-1,CASSLDWTSGKYEQFF,TGTGCCAGCAGCTTAGATTGGACTAGCGGAAAGTATGAGCAGTTCTTC
TRBV11-2,-,-,TRBJ2-7,CASSLVGPDFYEQYF,TGTGCCAGCAGCTTAGTGGGTCCGGATTTCTACGAGCAGTACTTC
TRBV2,-,few,TRBJ2-1,CASSEGWASYNEQFF,TGTGCCAGCAGTGAGGGATGGGCTTCCTACAATGAGCAGTTCTTC
TRBV6-8,TRBD1,-,TRBJ2-7,CASSYRDSSYEQYF,TGTGCCAGCAGTTACCGGGACAGCTCCTACGAGCAGTACTTC